This T cell receptor (beta chain) was profiled in a study of T cell repertoires in cytomegalovirus infection. Across the study: A matching HLA type, together with CMV infection, was signaled by public TCR beta signatures. Study conclusions and caveats: HLA-C-restricted, CMV-specific TCR beta clonotypes were dominant ex vivo. Summed public TCR beta family frequency identified CMV carriers bearing the relevant HLA.

In this sample, this clonotype turned up a few times. Its antigen remains unidentified. Each CDR3 protein gets one entry after TCRdb re-called the reads with MiXCR. Here the sample spans hundreds of thousands of distinct CDR3 sequences, roughly 31% being singletons. V lost 4 bases to trimming and J lost 1 base; unmatched junction nucleotides: 16. The CDR3 contains 21 residues. Germline V gene sequence: CDR1 LGHNT, CDR2 FRNRAP. V gene TRBV12-5 combines with J gene TRBJ2-6, with 10 bases that match TRBD1. The TCR comes from a human donor in good health (CMV status not recorded). Some clones in this sample may be carry-over from other donors' samples. The material was cultured CD8+ T cells from PBMCs, obtained from culture after CMV antigen stimulation. In DNA, the CDR3 is TGTGCTAGTGGTTCCCTTGGGACAGGGGAAAAAAGCGGGTCTGGGGCCAACGTCCTGACTTTC. Amino acids: CASGSLGTGEKSGSGANVLTF.